This T cell receptor beta chain was found in a study of human T cells and chemical hapten exposure. Overall study: Donors were sensitized with 2% DPC on the upper inner arm.

The study's findings and limits: While controls formed fewer of them, expanded TCRs formed significantly more large CDR3 similarity clusters. Patch test score tracked positively with PT1 expanded TCR counts.

Described time point: patch test 1, 2 weeks after DPC sensitization. Regarding treatment: therapeutic diphenylcyclopropenone sensitization with weekly scalp DPC. This clonotype turned up a few times. Its antigen is currently unknown. Single cDNA molecules in the library carried unique molecular identifiers attached during preparation. From the RACE reads, TCRdb called clonotypes with MiXCR, one entry per CDR3 protein. The table has some 81,000 distinct CDR3 sequences, approximately 8% seen once. The germline CDR1 and CDR2 sequences are LGHDT and YNNKEL (reference sequence). The CDR3 has 12 amino acids. V gave up 1 base and J gave up 8 bases, with 5 bases separating them.

The specimen comprised whole blood, sampled in connection with sensitization to the hapten diphenylcyclopropenone (DPC). The chain couples TRBV3-1 to TRBJ2-2, with unresolved D. This TCR derives from a woman aged 30 to 39 with alopecia areata. Some clones in this sample may be carry-over from other donors' samples. In nucleotides, the CDR3 is TGTGCCAGCAGCCAAGGGTTGGGGGAGCTGTTTTTT. This gives the protein CASSQGLGELFF.